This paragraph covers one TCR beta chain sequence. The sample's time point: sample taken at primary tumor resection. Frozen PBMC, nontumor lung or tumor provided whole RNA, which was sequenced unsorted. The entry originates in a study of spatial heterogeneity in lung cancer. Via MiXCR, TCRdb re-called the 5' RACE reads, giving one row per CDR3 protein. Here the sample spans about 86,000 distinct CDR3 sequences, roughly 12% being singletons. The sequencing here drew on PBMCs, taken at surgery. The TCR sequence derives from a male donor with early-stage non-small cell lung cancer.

This chain's CDR3 is CASSNLKVDSGANVLTF. Written as DNA, the CDR3 is TGTGCCAGCAGCAATCTCAAGGTGGACTCCGGGGCCAACGTCCTGACTTTC. The chain carries TRBV7-9 and TRBJ2-6; D might be TRBD2 (5 bases). The CDR3 consists of 17 residues. Deletions cut 5 bases from V and 4 bases from J, with 18 bases between. The germline gives CDR1 SEHNR, CDR2 FQNEAQ (reference sequence). Full variable domain (remainder filled in from reference TRBV7-9 and TRBJ2-6): DTGVSQNPRHKITKRGQNVTFRCDPISEHNRLYWYRQTLGQGPEFLTYFQNEAQLEKSRLLSDRFSAERPKGSFSTLEIQRTEQGDSAMYLCASSNLKVDSGANVLTFGAGSRLTVL.